The 15 T cell receptor beta chains below were found in one sample sequenced in a study of blood T cell repertoires in COVID-19. The protocol was immunoSEQ multiplex PCR, while the TCRdb copy is restricted to in-frame clones and leaves out a portion. The sample yields under 120,000 clones, more than 60% seen once. The sequenced sample was peripheral blood. The receptors here all came from a man between 65 and 85 years old with active or convalescent COVID-19.

This clone was detected only a few times. The V call is TRBV7-8, the J call TRBJ1-1, with D uncertain. This CDR3 has 15 amino acids. Germline V gene lookup returns CDR1 SGHVS and CDR2 FQNEAQ. V gave up 5 bases and J gave up 0 bases, with 13 bases separating them. In nucleotides, the CDR3 is TGTGCCAGCAGCCCCACCGTACTATTGAACACTGAAGCTTTCTTT. Translating gives CASSPTVLLNTEAFF.

This chain links TRBV20-1 with TRBJ1-1, with unresolved D. This CDR3 region has 11 residues. V lost 5 bases and J lost 3, with 7 bases in between. Germline-derived CDR1 and CDR2 are DFQATT and SNEGSKA (reference sequence). The CDR3 here is CSAERDTEAFF. As DNA, the CDR3 is TGCAGTGCTGAACGAGACACTGAAGCTTTCTTT.

The chain uses TRBV10-3 and TRBJ1-6; D call uncertain. Trimming stripped 6 bases from V and 0 bases from J, with 12 bases between. Germline V CDR1 and CDR2: ENHRY, SYGVKD. The CDR3 extends over 16 amino acids. The CDR3 DNA is TGTGCCATCAGCACCTCGGAGGGCTCCTATAATTCACCCCTCCACTTT. Translated: CAISTSEGSYNSPLHF.

This clone was seen a few times. The genes are TRBV12-5 and TRBJ1-2, with 9 bases that match TRBD1. CDR3 size: 16 residues. Germline V lookup: CDR1 LGHNT, CDR2 FRNRAP. With V trimmed by 4 bases and J by 7 bases, 13 bases remained unmatched. CDR3 nucleotide sequence: TGTGCTAGTGGTTCGACCCTAGGGGACAGGGATCTTGGCTACACCTTC. It yields the protein CASGSTLGDRDLGYTF.

The V call is TRBV5-1, the J call TRBJ2-5; 9 nucleotides line up with TRBD2. Germline V gene sequence: CDR1 SGHRS, CDR2 YFSETQ. This CDR3 is built from 15 residues. After removal of 4 bases from V and 5 bases from J, the junction contained 9 bases not matched to a gene. CDR3 in DNA: TGCGCCAGCAGCCTTCTTAGCGGGAGTGGGGAGACCCAGTACTTC. Its translation: CASSLLSGSGETQYF.

This rearrangement joins TRBV5-6 to TRBJ1-5; a possible D gene is TRBD1 (6 bases). The germline CDR1 and CDR2 sequences are SGHDT and YYEEEE. V lost 4 bases and J lost 7, with 12 bases in between. The CDR3 covers 13 residues. CDR3 in amino acids: CASSPGGGQPQHF. CDR3 nucleotides: TGTGCCAGCAGCCCTGGTGGGGGCCAGCCCCAGCATTTT.

This chain links TRBV23-1 with TRBJ2-5; 9 bases line up with TRBD1. TRBV23-1 carries the ORF label, with uncertain function. There are 17 residues in the CDR3. V was clipped by 0 bases and J by 4 bases; unmatched bases: 9. The CDR3 DNA follows: TGCGCCAGCAGTCAATCTCCGGACAGGGGAAGAGGAGAGACCCAGTACTTC. As protein: CASSQSPDRGRGETQYF.

This chain connects TRBV30 to TRBJ1-1, with D possibly being TRBD1 (6 bases). This CDR3 contains 13 residues. V lost 5 bases to trimming and J lost 2 bases, with 12 bases between them. Germline CDR1 reads GTSNPN; CDR2 reads SVGIG (reference sequence). CDR3 DNA sequence: TGTGCCTGGGTTCCGGACAGCAACACTGAAGCTTTCTTT. It translates to CAWVPDSNTEAFF.

The rearrangement joins TRBV5-1 to TRBJ2-2; D not resolved. There are 16 residues in the CDR3. The V and J ends lost 4 bases and 1 base respectively, with 14 bases between them. In germline, CDR1 is SGHRS, CDR2 YFSETQ. CDR3 coding DNA: TGCGCCAGCAGCCGGCTGGGCAGTCGGAACACCGGGGAGCTGTTTTTT. Translation: CASSRLGSRNTGELFF.

The chain uses TRBV18 and TRBJ2-7, with 9 bases aligning to TRBD1. CDR1 and CDR2 (germline): KGHSH, LQKENI. The CDR3 extends over 15 amino acids. V shed 3 bases, J shed 2 bases, and the junction held 5 bases outside the gene matches. The CDR3 DNA reads as TGTGCCAGCTCACCCGTCGGGACAGGGACCTACGAGCAGTACTTC. Translation: CASSPVGTGTYEQYF.

This chain uses TRBV5-1 with TRBJ2-1; a possible D gene is TRBD2 (7 bases). The length of the CDR3 is 18 residues. The germline V and J ends were trimmed by 3 bases and 9 bases, with 28 bases remaining between them. CDR1 and CDR2 (germline): SGHRS, YFSETQ. For the CDR3, the DNA is TGCGCCAGCAGCTCAATCCAGGGGATGGCGGGAGTAGGTGCTGAGCAGTTCTTC. This translates into CASSSIQGMAGVGAEQFF.

The chain employs TRBV19 and TRBJ1-4; 11 bases match TRBD1. CDR3 size: 16 residues. Trimming removed 1 base from V and 8 bases from J; junction bases left unmatched: 6. From germline, CDR1 is LNHDA and CDR2 SQIVND (reference sequence). The CDR3 DNA is TGTGCCAGTAGTATAGTCGGGACAGGGGGGCGAGAAAAACTGTTTTTT. The encoded protein is CASSIVGTGGREKLFF.

On this clone: Other DNA sequences in the sample encode the same CDR3. The chain couples TRBV5-5 to TRBJ2-7; D is unclear. The length of the CDR3 is 12 residues. Trimming pared 0 bases from V and 2 bases from J, leaving 3 bases between. Looked up from germline, CDR1 is SGHKS and CDR2 is YYEKEE (reference sequence). The chain's CDR3 is CASSLGAYEQYF. The CDR3 DNA is TGTGCCAGCAGCTTGGGAGCCTACGAGCAGTACTTC.

V usage is TRBV30 and J usage is TRBJ1-5; D remains unclear. CDR3 size: 15 residues. The V end was cut by 0 bases, the J end by 2 bases, with 11 bases between. CDR1 is GTSNPN and CDR2 is SVGIG in the germline V gene (reference sequence). The DNA of the CDR3 is TGTGCCTGGAGTGTGGGAGGAGGGCGCAATCAGCCCCAGCATTTT. It codes for CAWSVGGGRNQPQHF.

The rearrangement links TRBV5-6 to TRBJ1-2; tentative D call: TRBD1 (5 bases). V shed 3 bases and J shed 2 bases, with 17 bases lying between them. This CDR3 region has 16 residues. The germline V gene encodes CDR1 SGHDT and CDR2 YYEEEE. In DNA form, the CDR3 reads TGTGCCAGCAGCTGGGATGGTCAGGGAACCAACTATGGCTACACCTTC. This encodes CASSWDGQGTNYGYTF.